This TCR beta chain was captured in a study of blood T cell repertoires in COVID-19. Study-level information: Researchers got acute and convalescent COVID-19 samples from the United States, Italy and Spain.

Germline V gives CDR1 LNHNV, CDR2 YYDKDF (reference sequence). This CDR3 is 12 amino acids long. The germline V and J ends were trimmed by 5 bases and 6 bases, with 10 bases remaining between them. In the authors' methods: For nucleated cells, counts were estimated from reference gene primer amplification. The data were produced by immunoSEQ multiplex PCR, yet TCRdb's version contains in-frame clones alone and is incomplete. V and J calls and clone size are as listed in that table; D and trimming were resolved from the DNA. Counted here are nearly 250,000 clones, roughly nine tenths occurring once; the ten biggest clones make up under 2%.

The source material was peripheral blood. This TCR was recovered from a woman in her sixties or seventies who had recovered from COVID-19. The chain recombines TRBV15 with TRBJ1-1; maybe TRBD1 (5 bases). The DNA for the CDR3 is TGTGCCACCAGCGGGGGGGGACCTGAAGCTTTCTTT. This encodes CATSGGGPEAFF.